Following are 4 T cell receptor beta chains from one sample sequenced in a study of T cells in Graves' hyperthyroidism and ophthalmopathy. Regions amplified from RNA transcripts were the TCR beta CDR3 regions. The HTBI primer set drove a first-round RT-PCR of the TCR CDR3. TCRdb reprocessed the multiplex PCR reads via MiXCR and lists one record per CDR3 protein. This table holds hundreds of thousands of distinct CDR3 sequences, roughly a sixth found once. Material for sequencing was blood. Source of these receptors: a woman between 18 and 30 years old with Graves' ophthalmopathy.

This clonotype has more than one count but fewer than ten. The chain links TRBV9 to TRBJ1-6; tentatively, D is TRBD1 (5 bases). V lost 0 bases, J lost 9 bases, and 10 bases lay in between. This CDR3 contains 14 residues. Germline V gene lookup returns CDR1 SGDLS and CDR2 YYNGEE. The CDR3 DNA reads TGTGCCAGCAGCGTAGGGGGCTTGGGTTCACCCCTCCACTTT. The encoded protein is CASSVGGLGSPLHF.

This clonotype occurred many times. The V gene is TRBV28, the J gene TRBJ1-2, with a tentative D call TRBD1 (5 bases). Germline V gene lookup returns CDR1 MDHEN and CDR2 SYDVKM. The V gene lost 7 bases and the J gene lost 3 bases, with 18 bases spanning the gap. The CDR3 extends over 15 amino acids. The CDR3 spells CASTGRTPGDYGYTF. The CDR3 nucleotides read TGTGCCAGCACTGGGCGCACCCCGGGGGACTATGGCTACACCTTC.

This clonotype showed up just a few times. The chain links TRBV28 to TRBJ2-3; 9 positions agree with TRBD2. Germline CDR1 is MDHEN and CDR2 is SYDVKM. This CDR3 has 15 amino acids. The trim removed 8 bases at V and 6 bases at J, leaving 12 bases unmatched. This CDR3 is CASRGGGLSLDTQYF. The CDR3 DNA sequence: TGTGCCAGCCGCGGGGGGGGTCTCTCTTTGGATACGCAGTATTTT.

This clonotype was counted a few times. A read error may produce the germline difference seen at one junction end. This chain links TRBV7-9 with TRBJ1-1; 7 bases align to TRBD1. The CDR3 spans 15 residues. CDR1 SEHNR and CDR2 FQNEAQ come from the germline V gene (reference sequence). CDR3 protein: CASSLATGFGSEAFF. The DNA of the CDR3 is TGTGCCAGCAGTTTAGCGACAGGGTTCGGATCTGAAGCTTTCTTT.